The rows below give T cell receptor beta chains drawn from one sample of a study of blood T cell repertoires in COVID-19. Data came from immunoSEQ multiplex PCR; TCRdb stores just in-frame clones and leaves some out. The table records under 250,000 clones, approximately 88% of them present only once. The sample comprised PBMCs or T cells enriched from blood (not recorded which). The receptors come from a woman in her twenties or thirties with acute COVID-19. Each CDR3 is given with its conserved first and last residue. The D gene is left open where the match is weak. Expanded clones get a size class; other rows say once, few or many, or leave the size out.

abundance	v_gene	j_gene	d_gene	CDR3aa	CDR3nt
.	TRBV5-1	TRBJ1-1	.	CASRKNEVAEAFF	TGCGCCAGCAGGAAGAATGAGGTGGCTGAAGCTTTCTTT
.	TRBV11-2	TRBJ1-2	.	CASSLAGPYNYGYTF	TGTGCCAGCAGCTTAGCAGGGCCCTATAACTATGGCTACACCTTC
.	TRBV10-3	TRBJ2-1	.	CAISESPNEQFF	TGTGCCATCAGTGAGTCCCCTAATGAGCAGTTCTTC
.	TRBV11-3	TRBJ2-3	.	CACSWGRASDTQYF	TGTGCGTGTAGCTGGGGGCGAGCATCAGATACGCAGTATTTT
.	TRBV5-6	TRBJ1-4	.	CASSFLSGLGGYEKLFF	TGTGCCAGCAGCTTTTTATCGGGTCTAGGGGGATACGAAAAACTGTTTTTT
once	TRBV12-3/TRBV12-4	TRBJ1-2	.	CASSFGTSYGYTF	TGTGCCAGCAGTTTCGGGACAAGCTATGGCTACACCTTC
.	TRBV29-1	TRBJ1-1	.	CSARDSGITEAFF	TGCAGCGCCAGGGATTCTGGCATCACTGAAGCTTTCTTT
.	TRBV21-1	TRBJ1-5	.	CASSKALSLGGSQHF	TGTGCCAGCAGCAAAGCCCTCTCCCTCGGGGGATCCCAGCATTTT
.	TRBV24-1	TRBJ2-3	.	CATSDPQEGTDTQYF	TGTGCCACCAGTGATCCTCAGGAGGGGACAGATACGCAGTATTTT
.	TRBV11-2	TRBJ2-2	TRBD1	CASSIRQGPGTGELFF	TGTGCCAGCAGCATAAGACAGGGTCCCGGCACCGGGGAGCTGTTTTTT
.	TRBV6-5	TRBJ2-7	.	CASSFSGTLYEQYF	TGTGCCAGCAGTTTCTCCGGGACACTCTACGAGCAGTACTTC
once	TRBV12-3/TRBV12-4	TRBJ1-1	.	CASSLNLGDRFF	TGTGCCAGCAGTTTAAATCTAGGGGATCGTTTCTTT
.	TRBV10-2	TRBJ2-5	TRBD2	CASSSGGARETQYF	TGCGCCAGCTCTAGCGGGGGGGCCCGGGAGACCCAGTACTTC
once	TRBV4-1	TRBJ2-1	.	CASSQDWGGAGDEQFF	TGCGCCAGCAGCCAAGACTGGGGGGGCGCCGGAGATGAGCAGTTCTTC
.	TRBV4-1	TRBJ1-5	.	CASSQSYNQPQHF	TGCGCCAGCAGCCAGTCCTACAATCAGCCCCAGCATTTT
.	TRBV7-2	TRBJ2-1	TRBD2	CASSSSGGSYNEQFF	TGTGCCAGCAGCTCTAGCGGGGGCTCCTACAATGAGCAGTTCTTC
.	TRBV5-6	TRBJ1-6	TRBD1	CASSSTRQGRSYNSPLHF	TGTGCCAGCAGCTCCACCCGACAGGGAAGGTCCTATAATTCACCCCTCCACTTT
.	TRBV20-1	TRBJ1-1	.	CSPGGNTEAFF	TGCAGTCCGGGGGGGAACACTGAAGCTTTCTTT
.	TRBV12-3/TRBV12-4	TRBJ1-3	TRBD1	CASSSDRGNTIYF	TGTGCCAGCAGCTCGGACAGGGGAAACACCATATATTTT
.	TRBV4-1	TRBJ2-4	.	CASSSSGHSGKNIQYF	TGCGCCAGCAGCTCCTCGGGACACTCAGGCAAAAACATTCAGTACTTC
.	TRBV29-1	TRBJ1-2	.	CSVDSWGSDYGYTF	TGCAGCGTTGATTCCTGGGGCTCTGACTATGGCTACACCTTC
.	TRBV6-4	TRBJ1-2	.	CASSDEGGGSYGYTF	TGTGCCAGCAGTGATGAGGGAGGAGGGAGCTATGGCTACACCTTC
.	TRBV6-5	TRBJ1-2	TRBD1	CASGTVTRGNGYTF	TGTGCCAGCGGGACAGTAACCCGGGGGAATGGCTACACCTTC
.	TRBV19	TRBJ1-6	.	CASSDWGQVHNSPLHF	TGTGCCAGTAGTGATTGGGGGCAGGTTCATAATTCACCCCTCCACTTT
.	TRBV5-1	TRBJ2-7	TRBD1	CATSRGQGVPGLRQQYF	TGCGCCACCTCCCGGGGACAGGGGGTTCCTGGCCTCAGGCAGCAGTACTTC
.	TRBV4-1	TRBJ1-1	TRBD1	CASSQVDRGSVEAFF	TGCGCCAGCAGCCAAGTCGACAGGGGGTCTGTTGAAGCTTTCTTT
.	TRBV11-3	TRBJ2-3	TRBD1	CASSATGSDTQYF	TGTGCCAGCAGCGCGACAGGGTCAGATACGCAGTATTTT
.	TRBV4-1	TRBJ1-1	.	CASSHGDGSENTEAFF	TGCGCCAGCAGCCACGGAGACGGCAGCGAGAACACTGAAGCTTTCTTT
.	TRBV11-2	TRBJ1-2	.	CASIKSTTGAYGYTF	TGTGCCAGCATCAAGTCGACGACAGGAGCTTATGGCTACACCTTC
once	TRBV24-1	TRBJ1-1	TRBD1	CATSDPGQGLNTEAFF	TGTGCCACCAGTGATCCCGGACAGGGATTGAACACTGAAGCTTTCTTT
once	TRBV18	TRBJ1-4	.	CASSPAQGRTGEKLFF	TGTGCCAGCTCCCCAGCCCAGGGGAGAACCGGTGAAAAACTGTTTTTT
.	TRBV5-1	TRBJ1-1	.	CASYLSAGKEAFF	TGCGCCAGCTACTTATCCGCGGGGAAGGAGGCTTTCTTT
.	TRBV7-6	TRBJ1-6	TRBD1	CASSLGGTGSPLHF	TGTGCCAGCAGCTTAGGCGGGACAGGCTCACCCCTCCACTTT
.	TRBV5-4	TRBJ1-2	TRBD1	CASSRTGDSYYGYTF	TGTGCCAGCAGCCGGACAGGGGACTCTTACTATGGCTACACCTTC
.	TRBV5-1	TRBJ2-3	.	CASSLEAGTDTQYF	TGCGCCAGCAGCTTGGAGGCGGGAACAGATACGCAGTATTTT
.	TRBV3-1/TRBV3-2	TRBJ1-5	.	CASSQGTLAQPQHF	TGTGCCAGCAGCCAAGGGACTTTAGCTCAGCCCCAGCATTTT
.	TRBV2	TRBJ2-7	TRBD2	CASSERLATYEQYF	TGTGCCAGCAGTGAAAGACTAGCAACCTACGAGCAGTACTTC
.	TRBV6-5	TRBJ1-1	.	CASSSVPGGNTEAFF	TGTGCCAGCAGTTCCGTCCCCGGCGGGAACACTGAAGCTTTCTTT
.	TRBV3-1/TRBV3-2	TRBJ2-7	.	CASSPGGPQRGEQYF	TGTGCCAGCAGCCCCGGGGGGCCGCAACGGGGCGAGCAGTACTTC
.	TRBV4-1	TRBJ1-2	TRBD1	CASSQDWTGRPYGYTF	TGCGCCAGCAGCCAAGATTGGACAGGGCGCCCCTATGGCTACACCTTC
once	TRBV7-2	TRBJ1-2	.	CASSLVQNRAGDGYTF	TGTGCCAGCAGCTTAGTTCAGAACAGGGCAGGGGATGGCTACACCTTC
.	TRBV29-1	TRBJ1-4	.	CSVAREANEKLFF	TGCAGCGTGGCCCGGGAGGCTAATGAAAAACTGTTTTTT
.	TRBV9	TRBJ2-7	TRBD2	CASSGTSGGRPYEQYF	TGTGCCAGCAGCGGAACTAGCGGGGGGCGCCCCTACGAGCAGTACTTC
.	TRBV5-6	TRBJ1-4	TRBD1	CASSLYRAGGSTNEKLFF	TGTGCCAGCAGCTTATATCGAGCAGGGGGGTCGACTAATGAAAAACTGTTTTTT
.	TRBV18	TRBJ1-6	TRBD1	CASSPETGGNSPLHF	TGTGCCAGCTCACCGGAAACAGGGGGAAATTCACCCCTCCACTTT
.	TRBV5-1	TRBJ1-4	TRBD1	CASSFGTGANEKLFF	TGCGCCAGCAGCTTCGGGACAGGGGCTAATGAAAAACTGTTTTTT
.	TRBV7-9	TRBJ1-1	TRBD1	CASRATGGDRAFF	TGTGCCAGCAGGGCTACAGGGGGGGATCGAGCTTTCTTT
.	TRBV5-1	TRBJ1-2	.	CASSLDGIGYTF	TGCGCCAGCAGCCTAGACGGGATTGGCTACACCTTC
.	TRBV27	TRBJ1-1	.	CASSLLPNTEAFF	TGTGCCAGCAGTCTCCTCCCGAACACTGAAGCTTTCTTT
once	TRBV7-8	TRBJ2-3	TRBD2	CASSLVGLAEDYTQYF	TGTGCCAGCAGCTTAGTTGGACTAGCGGAAGACTATACGCAGTATTTT
.	TRBV7-2	TRBJ1-1	.	CASSPASHRNTEAFF	TGTGCCAGCAGCCCGGCCTCTCACAGGAACACTGAAGCTTTCTTT
.	TRBV5-8	TRBJ1-4	TRBD1	CASSRGQLATNEKLFF	TGTGCCAGCAGCAGGGGACAGCTTGCAACTAATGAAAAACTGTTTTTT
.	TRBV3-1/TRBV3-2	TRBJ2-1	.	CASSQGANNEQFF	TGTGCCAGCAGCCAAGGGGCGAACAATGAGCAGTTCTTC
.	TRBV5-1	TRBJ1-3	.	CASSLGATGVSGNTIYF	TGCGCCAGCAGCTTGGGAGCTACAGGAGTCTCTGGAAACACCATATATTTT
.	TRBV11-2	TRBJ1-3	.	CASSSSAPTGNTIYF	TGTGCCAGCAGCTCAAGCGCACCCACTGGAAACACCATATATTTT